The 13 T cell receptor beta chains below were found in one sample sequenced in a study of T-cell reconstitution after alpha-beta-depleted transplantation in children. A TCRbeta library incorporating unique molecular identifiers was prepared. Each CDR3 protein is one row after TCRdb ran MiXCR on the PCR reads. The data show more than 300,000 distinct CDR3 sequences, with roughly 15% seen just once and roughly two fifths held by the top ten. The source was PBMCs, mostly from graft donor cells, collected 360 days after TCRalphabeta/CD19-depleted stem cell transplant. The receptors were sampled from a male patient aged 2 to 9 who had a stem cell transplant for acute lymphoblastic leukemia, so the T cells may come from the graft donor.

There are many counts of this clonotype. This chain connects TRBV4-1 to TRBJ2-1; TRBD2 aligns across 7 bases. The V segment lost 4 bases and the J segment 4 bases; nucleotides outside the gene matches: 4. This CDR3 is 14 amino acids long. Looked up from germline, CDR1 is MGHRA and CDR2 is YSYEKL. This CDR3 reads CASSPQAGYNEQFF. In DNA form, the CDR3 reads TGCGCCAGCAGCCCCCAAGCGGGGTACAATGAGCAGTTCTTC.

The chain has TRBV6-1 and TRBJ2-7; 7 positions agree with TRBD1. Germline trimming cut 6 bases from V and 2 bases from J; bases unmatched to any gene: 7. Germline V lookup: CDR1 MNHNS, CDR2 SASEGT. This CDR3 contains 14 residues. Here the CDR3 DNA reads TGTGCCAGCAGGGGGGACAGAAACACCTACGAGCAGTACTTC. Translating gives CASRGDRNTYEQYF.

This clonotype was seen many times. The V gene is TRBV27, the J gene TRBJ1-6; 8 bases align to TRBD1. CDR1 is MNHEY, CDR2 SMNVEV, per germline (reference sequence). The V gene end was trimmed by 1 base and the J gene end by 9 bases; junction bases not matched to a gene: 14. The CDR3 extends over 18 amino acids. The CDR3 here is CASSLFGWDRYRVSPLHF. CDR3 bases: TGTGCCAGCAGTTTATTTGGGTGGGACAGGTATAGAGTTTCACCCCTCCACTTT.

This chain joins TRBV20-1 and TRBJ2-1, with 9 positions matching TRBD1. V gave up 5 bases and J gave up 6 bases; unmatched junction bases: 8. Germline assignment: CDR1 DFQATT and CDR2 SNEGSKA (reference sequence). This CDR3 has 14 amino acids. This chain's CDR3 is CSAGTGMFFNEQFF. CDR3 nucleotide sequence: TGCAGTGCTGGGACAGGGATGTTCTTCAATGAGCAGTTCTTC.

This clonotype was counted at least ten times. The chain links TRBV20-1 to TRBJ1-4; 7 nucleotides match TRBD1. J lost 7 bases, V lost 5 bases, and 16 bases had no gene match. The germline V gene has CDR1 DFQATT and CDR2 SNEGSKA (reference sequence). This CDR3 contains 16 residues. CDR3: CSAHLQTGKDGEKLFF. The CDR3 bases are TGCAGTGCTCACCTCCAGACAGGGAAGGATGGTGAAAAACTGTTTTTT.

The V and J genes are TRBV29-1 and TRBJ2-3; 9 nucleotides align to TRBD1. V was pared by 7 bases and J by 0 bases, with 2 bases of the junction left unmatched. Germline CDR1 and CDR2: SQVTM and ANQGSEA. CDR3 length: 13 residues. CDR3 DNA sequence: TGCAGCGGGACAGGGGAGAGCACAGATACGCAGTATTTT. It codes for CSGTGESTDTQYF.

This clonotype was observed a few times. CDR3 sequence: CASSPLGVSEKLFF. The CDR3 coding sequence is TGTGCCAGCAGCCCGCTAGGGGTTAGTGAAAAACTGTTTTTT. This chain links TRBV7-9 with TRBJ1-4; tentatively, D is TRBD1 (5 bases). Deletions cut 5 bases from V and 7 bases from J, with 14 bases between. Germline CDR1 reads SEHNR; CDR2 reads FQNEAQ (reference sequence). The CDR3 extends over 14 amino acids.

V and J are TRBV5-1 and TRBJ2-6; maybe TRBD2 (6 bases). V lost 3 bases and J lost 2, with 9 bases in between. CDR1 and CDR2 (germline): SGHRS, YFSETQ. This CDR3 is built from 15 residues. The CDR3 DNA sequence: TGCGCCAGCAGCTCGGGACTTGCTGGGGCCAACGTCCTGACTTTC. It codes for CASSSGLAGANVLTF.

The chain is built from TRBV5-1 and TRBJ2-5; weak D call: TRBD1 (7 bases). The CDR3 covers 15 residues. V dropped 2 bases and J dropped 5 bases, with 16 bases sitting between them. The germline V gene has CDR1 SGHRS and CDR2 YFSETQ. DNA for the CDR3: TGCGCCAGCAGCTTCTGGCAGGGGGGAGCGGAGACCCAGTACTTC. This gives the protein CASSFWQGGAETQYF.

This chain uses TRBV6-1 with TRBJ2-2; the match to TRBD1 covers 8 bases. The CDR3 has 16 amino acids. V shed 5 bases and J 4 bases; nucleotides not matched to a gene: 9. Germline CDR1 MNHNS, CDR2 SASEGT. DNA for the CDR3: TGTGCCAGCAGTCGGGCTGGACAGGGAGGCACCGGGGAGCTGTTTTTT. It yields the protein CASSRAGQGGTGELFF.

This clonotype was detected only a few times. V and J are TRBV7-9 and TRBJ2-2; D remains unclear. Germline-derived CDR1 and CDR2 are SEHNR and FQNEAQ (reference sequence). The CDR3 is 15 residues long. V lost 1 base and J lost 5, with 11 bases in between. CDR3 region: CASSLVGQGTGELFF. In DNA, the CDR3 is TGTGCCAGCAGCTTAGTCGGGCAAGGGACCGGGGAGCTGTTTTTT.

This chain uses TRBV15 with TRBJ1-4; a possible D gene is TRBD1 (5 bases). The CDR3 runs 16 residues. Trimming stripped 1 base from V and 0 bases from J, with 9 bases between. Germline V gene data show CDR1 as LNHNV and CDR2 as YYDKDF (reference sequence). The CDR3 here is CATSRASTATNEKLFF. CDR3 in DNA: TGTGCCACCAGCAGAGCCTCGACAGCAACTAATGAAAAACTGTTTTTT.

This clonotype was observed a few times. This chain uses TRBV11-1 with TRBJ1-4, with D perhaps TRBD1 (6 bases). The germline V and J ends were trimmed by 1 base and 0 bases, with 18 bases remaining between them. Germline V gene data show CDR1 as SGHAT and CDR2 as FQDESV (reference sequence). The CDR3 extends over 19 amino acids. CDR3 sequence reads: CASSLVVRDNYATNEKLFF. The CDR3 DNA sequence: TGTGCCAGCAGCTTAGTAGTCCGGGACAACTATGCAACTAATGAAAAACTGTTTTTT.